The 27 T cell receptor beta chains below come from one sample, sequenced in a study of CD8 T cells in Susac syndrome. Random hexamers served to reverse transcribe about 0.5 to 1 ug RNA. TCRdb reprocessed the immunoSEQ multiplex PCR reads with MiXCR, giving one entry per CDR3 protein. The table records approximately 120,000 distinct CDR3 sequences, just under 95% of them present only once. Input material: CD8+ T cells from PBMCs. Every receptor here comes from a human donor with Susac syndrome.

The chain uses TRBV27 and TRBJ2-1, with 7 bases matching TRBD1. Unmatched junction bases numbered 8, after V lost 6 bases and J lost 3 bases. This CDR3 spans 15 amino acids. CDR1 MNHEY and CDR2 SMNVEV come from the germline V gene (reference sequence). The CDR3 bases are TGTGCCAGCAGCCACGGGACAGAGAACTACAATGAGCAGTTCTTC. Its translation is CASSHGTENYNEQFF.

This clonotype is a singleton in its sample. The J gene is TRBJ2-1, the V gene TRBV11-2; the D gene is possibly TRBD2 (5 bases). Looked up from germline, CDR1 is SGHAT and CDR2 is FQNNGV. This CDR3 contains 12 residues. V was cut by 4 bases and J by 15 bases, with 16 bases left in between. The CDR3 DNA reads as TGTGCCAGCAGCTCCCTACTCGACGCGGGGTTCTTC. Translated: CASSSLLDAGFF.

This clonotype has just one count. The rearrangement uses TRBV15 and TRBJ1-1, with D hard to call. The CDR3 runs 12 residues. V gave up 0 bases and J gave up 8 bases, with 7 bases separating them. Germline CDR1 reads LNHNV; CDR2 reads YYDKDF (reference sequence). CDR3 region: CATSRESEEAFF. CDR3 nucleotide sequence: TGTGCCACCAGCAGAGAGTCCGAAGAAGCTTTCTTT. Using reference TRBV15 and TRBJ1-1 for the parts outside the CDR3, the full variable domain is DAMVIQNPRYQVTQFGKPVTLSCSQTLNHNVMYWYQQKSSQAPKLLFHYYDKDFNNEADTPDNFQSRRPNTSFCFLDIRSPGLGDTAMYLCATSRESEEAFFGQGTRLTVV.

V usage is TRBV12-3 or TRBV12-4 and J usage is TRBJ2-4, with 9 positions matching TRBD2. This CDR3 has 17 residues. Unmatched junction bases numbered 15, after V lost 6 bases and J lost 6 bases. The CDR3 DNA reads TGTGCCAGCAGGATTTCCGTTAGCGGGGGAAAAGGAAACATTCAGTACTTC. Translation: CASRISVSGGKGNIQYF.

The V and J genes are TRBV20-1 and TRBJ2-7; tentatively, D is TRBD1 (5 bases). The V end lost 1 base, the J end lost 0 bases, and 7 bases lay between the germline ends. The CDR3 consists of 13 residues. CDR1 DFQATT and CDR2 SNEGSKA come from the germline V gene (reference sequence). The CDR3 protein is CSARGGSSYEQYF. The CDR3 DNA reads as TGCAGTGCTAGAGGGGGCAGCTCCTACGAGCAGTACTTC.

V usage is TRBV7-9 and J usage is TRBJ1-2; no reliable D call. CDR1 is SEHNR and CDR2 is FQNEAQ in the germline V gene (reference sequence). Deletions cut 9 bases from V and 4 bases from J, with 15 bases between. The CDR3 extends over 13 amino acids. The CDR3 protein is CASKPPGSYGYTF. CDR3 DNA: TGTGCCAGTAAACCTCCAGGTTCCTATGGCTACACCTTC.

The chain employs TRBV6-5 and TRBJ2-3, with no clear D. Germline V gene data show CDR1 as MNHEY and CDR2 as SVGAGI. The V end was cut by 5 bases, the J end by 4 bases, with 10 bases between. The CDR3 extends over 13 amino acids. The CDR3 region has the DNA TGTGCCAGCAGTCAGACGCCTTCAGATACGCAGTATTTT. Residues: CASSQTPSDTQYF.

The chain has TRBV5-1 and TRBJ2-1; 8 positions agree with TRBD2. From germline, CDR1 is SGHRS and CDR2 YFSETQ. Trimming cost V 0 bases and J 0 bases; bases outside gene matches: 2. This CDR3 region has 16 residues. CDR3 DNA sequence: TGCGCCAGCAGCTTGGGTCGGGAGGGCTCCTACAATGAGCAGTTCTTC. Translating it yields CASSLGREGSYNEQFF.

V usage is TRBV29-1 and J usage is TRBJ1-2, with D possibly TRBD1 on 6 matching bases. Trimming pared 3 bases from V and 0 bases from J, leaving 14 bases between. From germline, CDR1 is SQVTM and CDR2 ANQGSEA. The CDR3 is 15 amino acids. DNA for the CDR3: TGCAGCGTTGACCATAGGACAGTTGCTAACTATGGCTACACCTTC. Amino acid sequence: CSVDHRTVANYGYTF.

The CDR3 sequence is CASSPGFGANVLTF. The CDR3 coding sequence is TGTGCCAGCAGCCCGGGTTTCGGGGCCAACGTCCTGACTTTC. The V and J genes are TRBV9 and TRBJ2-6; D gene uncertain. The germline V and J ends were trimmed by 4 bases and 4 bases, with 9 bases remaining between them. CDR1 and CDR2 from the germline V gene are SGDLS and YYNGEE. This CDR3 spans 14 amino acids. Drawing the rest from reference TRBV9 and TRBJ2-6, the complete variable domain is DSGVTQTPKHLITATGQRVTLRCSPRSGDLSVYWYQQSLDQGLQFLIQYYNGEERAKGNILERFSAQQFPDLHSELNLSSLELGDSALYFCASSPGFGANVLTFGAGSRLTVL.

This chain connects TRBV7-8 to TRBJ1-5; D is unresolved. This CDR3 has 14 amino acids. In germline, CDR1 is SGHVS, CDR2 FQNEAQ. V shed 6 bases and J shed 4 bases, with 13 bases lying between them. The CDR3 DNA sequence: TGTGCCAGCAGTCCAGACTCGGCGAATCAGCCCCAGCATTTT. It translates to CASSPDSANQPQHF.

This chain uses TRBV15 with TRBJ2-1; no clear D gene. The CDR3 sequence is 12 residues long. V lost 3 bases, J lost 9 bases, and 9 bases lay in between. Germline CDR1 and CDR2: LNHNV and YYDKDF (reference sequence). As DNA, the CDR3 is TGTGCCACCAGCAGCGCCAACAGTGAGCAGTTCTTC. Translating gives CATSSANSEQFF.

This clonotype was recorded a few times. The J gene is TRBJ2-3, the V gene TRBV5-6; a possible D gene is TRBD1 (6 bases). Per the germline V gene, CDR1 is SGHDT and CDR2 is YYEEEE. Between the trimmed V and J ends, which lost 0 bases and 5 bases, there was a span of 13 bases. This CDR3 region has 15 residues. The CDR3 nucleotides read TGTGCCAGCAGCTTGGACAGGGCTGGGGGAGATACGCAGTATTTT. This sequence encodes CASSLDRAGGDTQYF.

This clonotype was observed a handful of times. The CDR3, as DNA: TGTGCCAGTAGTCCTCCGGGACAGGGACAAGAGACCCAGTACTTC. Residues: CASSPPGQGQETQYF. The chain uses TRBV19 and TRBJ2-5; 9 bases match TRBD1. V gave up 5 bases and J gave up 2 bases; unmatched junction bases: 6. This CDR3 is 15 amino acids long. Germline CDR1 is LNHDA and CDR2 is SQIVND (reference sequence).

This chain connects TRBV6-1 to TRBJ1-5, with TRBD1 matching 10 bases. Germline CDR1 reads MNHNS; CDR2 reads SASEGT. Trimming at V came to 6 bases and at J to 4 bases, leaving 3 bases not matched to a gene. The CDR3 contains 14 residues. The CDR3 nucleotides are TGTGCCAGCAGCGGGACAGGGGAAAATCAGCCCCAGCATTTT. Amino acids: CASSGTGENQPQHF.

The rearrangement joins TRBV11-2 to TRBJ2-4; unclear D gene. V was clipped by 5 bases and J by 2 bases, with 16 bases between them. Germline CDR1 is SGHAT and CDR2 is FQNNGV. The CDR3 is 16 amino acids. DNA of the CDR3: TGTGCCAGCAGCCTCACAATACAGAGTTCCAAAAACATTCAGTACTTC. Translating it yields CASSLTIQSSKNIQYF.

The CDR3 nucleotides are TGCGCCAGCAGCTTGGCCTGGACCTACGAGCAGTACTTC. Protein: CASSLAWTYEQYF. The chain carries TRBV5-1 and TRBJ2-7, with D uncertain. CDR1 and CDR2 (germline): SGHRS, YFSETQ. CDR3 size: 13 residues. V lost 0 bases to trimming and J lost 2 bases, with 6 bases between them. Together with reference TRBV5-1 and TRBJ2-7, the CDR3 gives the full variable domain: KAGVTQTPRYLIKTRGQQVTLSCSPISGHRSVSWYQQTPGQGLQFLFEYFSETQRNKGNFPGRFSGRQFSNSRSEMNVSTLELGDSALYLCASSLAWTYEQYFGPGTRLTVT.

The chain recombines TRBV3-1 with TRBJ1-2; D gene ambiguous. Trimming took off 0 bases at V and 7 bases at J, with 9 bases between the two ends. The CDR3 totals 13 residues. CDR1 and CDR2 from the germline V gene are LGHDT and YNNKEL (reference sequence). Here the CDR3 reads CASSQDYNGGYTF. CDR3 bases: TGTGCCAGCAGCCAAGATTACAATGGTGGCTACACCTTC.

In nucleotides, the CDR3 is TGTGCCAGCAGCGTTCGGCTCTACAATGAGCAGTTCTTC. It specifies CASSVRLYNEQFF. The chain uses TRBV3-1 and TRBJ2-1, with D unresolved. The V and J ends lost 5 bases and 3 bases respectively, with 8 bases between them. Germline CDR1 LGHDT, CDR2 YNNKEL (reference sequence). The length of the CDR3 is 13 residues.

The chain is built from TRBV9 and TRBJ2-1, with D perhaps matching TRBD2 (5 bases). This CDR3 has 12 amino acids. The ends were cut back, 7 bases at V and 5 bases at J, with 10 bases in the middle. Germline lookup yields CDR1 SGDLS and CDR2 YYNGEE. The CDR3 loop is CASSYGNNEQFF. The CDR3 coding sequence is TGTGCCAGCTCCTACGGGAACAATGAGCAGTTCTTC.

The chain couples TRBV2 to TRBJ2-5; the D gene is possibly TRBD2 (5 bases). The V end was cut by 4 bases, the J end by 1 base, with 16 bases between. The CDR3 has 16 residues. Germline V gene lookup returns CDR1 SNHLY and CDR2 FYNNEI. This CDR3 reads CASSGVGLHAQETQYF. The CDR3 bases are TGTGCCAGCAGTGGCGTAGGACTCCACGCCCAAGAGACCCAGTACTTC.

V is TRBV27 and J is TRBJ2-7, with 8 bases that match TRBD1. The junction had 5 bases not matched to a gene; V was cut back by 5 bases and J by 2 bases. Per germline, CDR1 MNHEY and CDR2 SMNVEV (reference sequence). This CDR3 comprises 14 residues. CDR3 DNA sequence: TGTGCCAGCAGTCCTGACAGGGGTGCCTACGAGCAGTACTTC. Its translation: CASSPDRGAYEQYF.

This rearrangement joins TRBV24-1 to TRBJ1-3; unclear D gene. The CDR3 is made up of 13 amino acids. The germline V gene encodes CDR1 KGHDR and CDR2 SFDVKD. V lost 5 bases and J lost 4, with 8 bases in between. CDR3 residues: CATSVGSGNTIYF. CDR3 nucleotide sequence: TGTGCCACCAGTGTGGGTTCCGGAAACACCATATATTTT.

This clonotype was recorded a few times. The chain combines TRBV3-1 with TRBJ2-7, with 9 bases fitting TRBD2. This CDR3 has 17 residues. Germline trimming cut 0 bases from V and 4 bases from J; bases unmatched to any gene: 10. Germline V CDR1 and CDR2: LGHDT, YNNKEL (reference sequence). CDR3 nucleotides: TGTGCCAGCAGCCAAGAGGGAACTAGCGGGTTGTTTTACGAGCAGTACTTC. It is translated as CASSQEGTSGLFYEQYF.

The V gene is TRBV7-9, the J gene TRBJ1-1; no clear D gene. The germline CDR1 and CDR2 sequences are SEHNR and FQNEAQ (reference sequence). The CDR3 contains 13 residues. Trimming removed 4 bases from V and 1 base from J, with 7 bases in between. In nucleotides, the CDR3 is TGTGCCAGCAGCTCCGTGGCGAACACTGAAGCTTTCTTT. Protein sequence: CASSSVANTEAFF.

This sequence joins TRBV6-2 or TRBV6-3 and TRBJ1-5, with D tentatively TRBD1 (6 bases). The CDR3 totals 15 residues. Germline V gene sequence: CDR1 MNHEY, CDR2 SVGEGT. Trimming took off 0 bases at V and 3 bases at J, with 9 bases between the two ends. The CDR3 DNA reads TGTGCCAGCAGTTACTCCGGACAGACCAATCAGCCCCAGCATTTT. Translating gives CASSYSGQTNQPQHF.

V usage is TRBV6-2 or TRBV6-3 and J usage is TRBJ1-2, with D tentatively TRBD1 (5 bases). This CDR3 is built from 16 residues. Germline V gene sequence: CDR1 MNHEY, CDR2 SVGEGT. V lost 0 bases to trimming and J lost 0 bases, with 11 bases between them. The chain's CDR3 is CASSYSAGATNYGYTF. In nucleotides, the CDR3 is TGTGCCAGCAGTTACTCAGCTGGGGCCACTAACTATGGCTACACCTTC.